Shown below are 22 T cell receptor beta chains from a single sample sequenced in a study of blood T cell repertoires in COVID-19. Profiled with immunoSEQ multiplex PCR; TCRdb holds only in-frame clones, not every one. The sample comprises 400,000 to 450,000 clones, roughly 88% of which are singletons, and 10% to 15% rests with the top ten. Material: peripheral blood. These receptors came from a woman in her fifties or sixties with COVID-19, enrolled during active disease.

This chain links TRBV7-8 with TRBJ1-2, with D tentatively TRBD1 (6 bases). The CDR3 spans 14 residues. Trimming removed 4 bases at V and 8 bases at J, with 17 bases between. Germline V gene sequence: CDR1 SGHVS, CDR2 FQNEAQ. This CDR3 reads CASSSSRGAGGYTF. For the CDR3, the DNA is TGTGCCAGCAGCTCGTCGCGGGGGGCAGGAGGCTACACCTTC.

This clone was seen only a few times. This CDR3 reads CASRPGQYYEQYF. For the CDR3, the DNA is TGTGCCAGCAGACCTGGGCAGTACTACGAGCAGTACTTC. The chain combines TRBV12-3 or TRBV12-4 with TRBJ2-7; D remains ambiguous. V was shortened by 6 bases and J by 3 bases, with 12 bases between the two germline ends. CDR3 length: 13 residues.

V usage is TRBV2 and J usage is TRBJ1-6; possible D gene TRBD1, 6 bases. The CDR3 loop spans 16 amino acids. CDR1 SNHLY and CDR2 FYNNEI come from the germline V gene. V lost 1 base and J 5 bases, leaving 12 bases between the germline ends. CDR3 residues: CASSEEGQGNNSPLHF. As DNA, the CDR3 is TGTGCCAGCAGTGAAGAGGGGCAGGGGAATAATTCACCCCTCCACTTT.

The CDR3: CASSSLLDNEQFF. As DNA, the CDR3 is TGCGCCAGCAGCTCCCTACTAGACAATGAGCAGTTCTTC. The V call is TRBV5-1, the J call TRBJ2-1; D possibly corresponds to TRBD2 (5 bases). The CDR3 is 13 amino acids. The V end lost 3 bases, the J end lost 5 bases, and 9 bases lay between the germline ends. Germline V CDR1 and CDR2: SGHRS, YFSETQ.

V is TRBV7-8 and J is TRBJ1-2; 8 bases match TRBD1. Losses at the gene ends were 5 bases for V and 8 bases for J; bases not matched to a gene: 10. This CDR3 contains 14 residues. Germline V lookup: CDR1 SGHVS, CDR2 FQNEAQ. The CDR3 here is CASSELDRASGYTF. Here the CDR3 DNA reads TGTGCCAGCAGCGAATTGGACAGGGCTTCGGGCTACACCTTC. The whole variable domain, remainder taken from reference TRBV7-8 and TRBJ1-2, is GAGVSQSPRYKVAKRGQDVALRCDPISGHVSLFWYQQALGQGPEFLTYFQNEAQLDKSGLPSDRFFAERPEGSVSTLKIQRTQQEDSAVYLCASSELDRASGYTFGSGTRLTVV.

The gene calls are TRBV7-2 and TRBJ1-5, with a possible D match to TRBD1 (6 bases). The CDR3 covers 16 residues. Germline lookup yields CDR1 SGHTA and CDR2 FQGNSA. Trimming took off 5 bases at V and 6 bases at J, with 20 bases between the two ends. The CDR3: CASSRRGGGQGQPQHF. The DNA for the CDR3 is TGTGCCAGCAGCCGCCGAGGGGGGGGGCAGGGTCAGCCCCAGCATTTT.

This chain links TRBV11-2 with TRBJ1-2; D is perhaps TRBD1 (5 bases). The CDR3 loop spans 14 amino acids. Germline CDR1 reads SGHAT; CDR2 reads FQNNGV. V lost 1 base to trimming and J lost 8 bases, with 14 bases between them. The CDR3 nucleotides are TGTGCCAGCAGCTTAGTGGCAGGGCGAGTCGGCTACACCTTC. Amino acids: CASSLVAGRVGYTF.

The chain uses TRBV11-2 and TRBJ1-5; no clear D. Germline loops: CDR1 SGHAT, CDR2 FQNNGV. This CDR3 has 14 amino acids. Trimming removed 2 bases at V and 6 bases at J, with 11 bases between. The CDR3 is CASSLNFAGQPQHF. Here the CDR3 DNA reads TGTGCCAGCAGCTTAAATTTCGCGGGTCAGCCCCAGCATTTT.

CDR3 bases: TGTGCCAGTAGTATCCGGGGTTACAATCAGCCCCAGCATTTT. Protein product: CASSIRGYNQPQHF. The V and J genes are TRBV19 and TRBJ1-5, with no clear D. The length of the CDR3 is 14 residues. Trimming stripped 3 bases from V and 3 bases from J, with 9 bases between. CDR1 and CDR2 (germline): LNHDA, SQIVND (reference sequence).

The rearrangement links TRBV9 to TRBJ1-6, with 11 bases lining up with TRBD1. The CDR3 consists of 16 residues. The germline CDR1 and CDR2 sequences are SGDLS and YYNGEE. V was clipped by 3 bases and J by 4 bases; unmatched bases: 3. The CDR3 here is CASSAGQGAYNSPLHF. DNA of the CDR3: TGTGCCAGCAGCGCAGGACAGGGGGCTTATAATTCACCCCTCCACTTT.

The rearrangement joins TRBV2 to TRBJ2-3; TRBD1 matches at 11 bases. The CDR3 extends over 15 amino acids. V dropped 3 bases and J dropped 4; count of bases not matched to a gene: 3. From germline, CDR1 is SNHLY and CDR2 FYNNEI. The CDR3: CASSDWTGGSDTQYF. As DNA, the CDR3 is TGTGCCAGCAGTGACTGGACAGGGGGCTCAGATACGCAGTATTTT.

V is TRBV3-1 (or the pseudogene TRBV3-2) and J is TRBJ2-3; D possibly corresponds to TRBD1 (6 bases). The CDR3 runs to 16 residues. Trimming cost V 2 bases and J 6 bases, with 18 bases left between them. The germline gives CDR1 LGHDT, CDR2 YNNKEL (reference sequence). In DNA form, the CDR3 reads TGTGCCAGCAGCCAAAACGTCGGACGTACAGGGGATACGCAGTATTTT. It specifies CASSQNVGRTGDTQYF.

The chain combines TRBV19 with TRBJ2-7; D not resolved. The germline gives CDR1 LNHDA, CDR2 SQIVND (reference sequence). The CDR3 consists of 14 residues. The V and J ends lost 1 base and 0 bases respectively, with 7 bases between them. CDR3 in amino acids: CASSIGDNSYEQYF. The CDR3, as DNA: TGTGCCAGTAGTATAGGCGACAACTCCTACGAGCAGTACTTC.

The gene calls are TRBV6-5 and TRBJ1-5; TRBD1 agrees at 7 bases. CDR1 is MNHEY and CDR2 is SVGAGI in the germline V gene. The length of the CDR3 is 15 residues. Trimming at V came to 4 bases and at J to 6 bases, leaving 9 bases not matched to a gene. The CDR3 nucleotides read TGTGCCAGCAGTTCAAACAGGGGCCAGGGTCAGCCCCAGCATTTT. As protein: CASSSNRGQGQPQHF.

This clone was found a few times. The chain joins TRBV7-9 to TRBJ2-2, with D maybe TRBD2 (7 bases). CDR1 is SEHNR, CDR2 FQNEAQ, per germline (reference sequence). This CDR3 contains 17 residues. Deletions cut 6 bases from V and 3 bases from J, with 20 bases between. The CDR3 is CASRGGRSPGHTGELFF. DNA of the CDR3: TGTGCCAGCAGGGGGGGGCGGAGCCCGGGCCACACCGGGGAGCTGTTTTTT.

The rearrangement links TRBV30 to TRBJ1-5, with TRBD1 as a possible D gene (6 bases). V dropped 3 bases and J dropped 6 bases, with 15 bases sitting between them. This CDR3 has 14 amino acids. In germline, CDR1 is GTSNPN, CDR2 SVGIG (reference sequence). The CDR3 here is CAWSTGIRGQPQHF. CDR3 DNA sequence: TGTGCCTGGAGCACCGGGATCAGGGGTCAGCCCCAGCATTTT. The full variable domain, rest sourced from reference TRBV30 and TRBJ1-5, is SQTIHQWPATLVQPVGSPLSLECTVEGTSNPNLYWYRQAAGRGLQLLFYSVGIGQISSEVPQNLSASRPQDRQFILSSKKLLLSDSGFYLCAWSTGIRGQPQHFGDGTRLSIL.

The genes are TRBV5-4 and TRBJ2-2; TRBD1 matches 8 bases. V shed 0 bases and J 6 bases; nucleotides not matched to a gene: 7. The CDR3 consists of 16 residues. The germline CDR1 and CDR2 sequences are SGHNT and YYREEE (reference sequence). CDR3 amino acids: CASSLAGRGRAGELFF. CDR3 nucleotides: TGTGCCAGCAGCTTGGCGGGCAGGGGGCGCGCCGGGGAGCTGTTTTTT.

The chain joins TRBV19 to TRBJ2-5; D is ambiguous. Looked up from germline, CDR1 is LNHDA and CDR2 is SQIVND (reference sequence). The CDR3 runs to 16 residues. Trimming cost V 4 bases and J 1 base, with 16 bases left between them. CDR3 sequence (DNA): TGTGCCAGTAGTACCACCCTGACACAAGTCCAAGAGACCCAGTACTTC. It codes for CASSTTLTQVQETQYF.

V gene TRBV18 combines with J gene TRBJ2-2; D is possibly TRBD1 (5 bases). The V and J ends lost 1 base and 2 bases respectively, with 8 bases between them. The CDR3 consists of 15 residues. Germline CDR1 is KGHSH and CDR2 is LQKENI. The CDR3 reads CASSPLQENTGELFF. CDR3 in DNA: TGTGCCAGCTCACCACTACAGGAAAACACCGGGGAGCTGTTTTTT.

The rearrangement uses TRBV2 and TRBJ1-5; the D is unclear. V was shortened by 1 base and J by 6 bases, with 4 bases between the two germline ends. The CDR3 extends over 12 amino acids. Germline CDR1 and CDR2: SNHLY and FYNNEI. The CDR3 bases are TGTGCCAGCAGTGAAGGAGGTCAGCCCCAGCATTTT. Translating it yields CASSEGGQPQHF. The full variable domain, in which reference TRBV2 and TRBJ1-5 provide the parts outside the CDR3, is EPEVTQTPSHQVTQMGQEVILRCVPISNHLYFYWYRQILGQKVEFLVSFYNNEISEKSEIFDDQFSVERPDGSNFTLKIRSTKLEDSAMYFCASSEGGQPQHFGDGTRLSIL.

This clone was seen more than once but under ten times. The chain uses TRBV11-3 and TRBJ2-1; D is ambiguous. Germline V gene data show CDR1 as SGHNT and CDR2 as YENEEA. Trimming removed 2 bases at V and 8 bases at J, with 16 bases between. The CDR3 sequence is 15 residues long. In DNA, the CDR3 is TGTGCCAGCAGCTTATCGGGTCTTTTGACCGATGAGCAGTTCTTC. It translates to CASSLSGLLTDEQFF.

The rearrangement uses TRBV15 and TRBJ1-6; D might be TRBD1 (6 bases). V was pared by 5 bases and J by 2 bases, with 16 bases between. Germline CDR1 is LNHNV and CDR2 is YYDKDF (reference sequence). The length of the CDR3 is 17 residues. The CDR3: CATSRSRTVAYNSPLHF. CDR3 DNA: TGTGCCACCAGCCGATCTCGGACAGTCGCCTATAATTCACCCCTCCACTTT. The full variable domain, its missing parts supplied by reference TRBV15 and TRBJ1-6, is DAMVIQNPRYQVTQFGKPVTLSCSQTLNHNVMYWYQQKSSQAPKLLFHYYDKDFNNEADTPDNFQSRRPNTSFCFLDIRSPGLGDTAMYLCATSRSRTVAYNSPLHFGNGTRLTVT.